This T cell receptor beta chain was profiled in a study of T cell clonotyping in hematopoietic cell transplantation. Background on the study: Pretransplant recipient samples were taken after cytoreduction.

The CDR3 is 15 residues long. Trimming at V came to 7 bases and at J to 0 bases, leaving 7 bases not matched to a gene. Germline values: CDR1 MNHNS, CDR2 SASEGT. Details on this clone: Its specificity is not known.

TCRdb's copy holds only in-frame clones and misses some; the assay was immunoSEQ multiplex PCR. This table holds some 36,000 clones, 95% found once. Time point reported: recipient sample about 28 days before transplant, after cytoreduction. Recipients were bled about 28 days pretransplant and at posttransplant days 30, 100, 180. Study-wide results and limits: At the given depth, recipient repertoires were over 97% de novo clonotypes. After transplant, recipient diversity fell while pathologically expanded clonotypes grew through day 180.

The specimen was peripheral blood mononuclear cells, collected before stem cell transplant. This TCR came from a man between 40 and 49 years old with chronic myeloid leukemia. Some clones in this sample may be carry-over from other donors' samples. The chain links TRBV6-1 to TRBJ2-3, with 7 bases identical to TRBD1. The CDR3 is CASTPGTASTDTQYF. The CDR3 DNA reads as TGTGCCAGCACCCCCGGGACAGCTAGCACAGATACGCAGTATTTT.